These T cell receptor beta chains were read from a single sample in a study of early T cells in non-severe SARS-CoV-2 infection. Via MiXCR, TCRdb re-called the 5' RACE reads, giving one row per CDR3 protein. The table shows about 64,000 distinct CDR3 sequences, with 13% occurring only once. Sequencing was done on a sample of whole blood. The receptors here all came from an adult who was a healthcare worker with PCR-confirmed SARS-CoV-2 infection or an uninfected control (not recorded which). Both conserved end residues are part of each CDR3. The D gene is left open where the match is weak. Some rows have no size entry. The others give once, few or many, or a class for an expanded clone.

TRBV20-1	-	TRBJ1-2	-	TGCAGTGCTAGAGATCCCCGAGCATTTAACTATGGCTACACCTTC	CSARDPRAFNYGYTF
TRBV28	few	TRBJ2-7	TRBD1	TGTGCCAGCAGTTTAACTAGGACAGGGTGGCAGTACTTC	CASSLTRTGWQYF
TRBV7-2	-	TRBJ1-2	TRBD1	TGTGCCAGCAGCTTAGCTGCTAGGGACAGCGACTATGGCTACACCTTC	CASSLAARDSDYGYTF
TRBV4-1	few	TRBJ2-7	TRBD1	TGCGCCAGCAGCCAGACAGGGGGAGAGCAGTACTTC	CASSQTGGEQYF
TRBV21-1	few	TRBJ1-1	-	TGTGCCAGCAGCAAAGCCGCAGGGATGAACACTGAAGCTTTCTTT	CASSKAAGMNTEAFF
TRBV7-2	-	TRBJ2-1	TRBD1	TGTGCCAGCAGCTTAGCTCGAAACAGGGGGGTCTACAATGAGCAGTTCTTC	CASSLARNRGVYNEQFF
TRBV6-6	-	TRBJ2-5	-	TGTGCCAGCAGGGGGGAGGTAGAGGAGACCCAGTACTTC	CASRGEVEETQYF
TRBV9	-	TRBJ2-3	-	TGTGCCAGCAGCCCCCAGGGGACTCTTAGCACATCAACGCAGTATTTT	CASSPQGTLSTSTQYF
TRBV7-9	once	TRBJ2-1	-	TGTGCCAGCAGTAGCGGCTTAGACAATGAGCAGTTCTTC	CASSSGLDNEQFF
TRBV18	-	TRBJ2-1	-	TGTGCCAGCTCACCCCTAACCCCCTCCTACAATGAGCAGTTCTTC	CASSPLTPSYNEQFF
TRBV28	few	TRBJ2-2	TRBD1	TGTGCCAGCAGTACCTTTACAGGGGGTGGGTTCGCCGGGGAGCTGTTTTTT	CASSTFTGGGFAGELFF
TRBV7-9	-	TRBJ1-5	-	TGTGCCAGCAGCCGGACGGTTTATCAGCCCCAGCATTTT	CASSRTVYQPQHF
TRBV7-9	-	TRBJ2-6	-	TGTGCCAGCAGCTTAATTGGGCCTGGGGCCAACGTCCTGACTTTC	CASSLIGPGANVLTF
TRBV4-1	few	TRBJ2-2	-	TGCGCCAGCAGCCAAGACAGAAACACCGGGGAGCTGTTTTTT	CASSQDRNTGELFF
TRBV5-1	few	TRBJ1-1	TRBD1	TGCGCCAGCAGACACGGACAGGGGGTAACTGAAGCTTTCTTT	CASRHGQGVTEAFF
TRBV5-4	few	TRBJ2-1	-	TGTGCCAGCAGCTCGATGAGCTCCTACAATGAGCAGTTCTTC	CASSSMSSYNEQFF
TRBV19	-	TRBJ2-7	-	TGTGCCAGTAACGCCGGGACTCCTTCCTACGAGCAGTACTTC	CASNAGTPSYEQYF
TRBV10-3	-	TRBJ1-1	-	TGTGCCACAGGGGCCGGGACGGCGAACACTGAAGCTTTCTTT	CATGAGTANTEAFF
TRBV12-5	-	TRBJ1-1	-	TGTGCTAGTGGTTTGGTACAGGTGAACACTGAAGCTTTCTTT	CASGLVQVNTEAFF
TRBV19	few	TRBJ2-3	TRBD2	TGTGCCAGTAGTATGGGGACTAGTCGGGTAGATACGCAGTATTTT	CASSMGTSRVDTQYF
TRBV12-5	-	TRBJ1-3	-	TGTGCTAGTGGTTTGGTACTCCGGGACCCTGGAAACACCATATATTTT	CASGLVLRDPGNTIYF
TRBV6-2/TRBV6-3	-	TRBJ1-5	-	TGTGCCAGCTCCCCGTGGGAATATCAGCCCCAGCATTTT	CASSPWEYQPQHF
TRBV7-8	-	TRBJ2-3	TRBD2	TGTGCCAGCAGCCCCTGGACTAGCGGGGATAGCACAGATACGCAGTATTTT	CASSPWTSGDSTDTQYF
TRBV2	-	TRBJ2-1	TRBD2	TGTGCCAGCGCGGGAGCAGGCTACAATGAGCAGTTCTTC	CASAGAGYNEQFF
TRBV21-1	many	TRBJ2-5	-	TGTGCCAGCAGCCCCTGGGTGGGAGGGCGCCAGGGGGAGACCCAGTACTTC	CASSPWVGGRQGETQYF
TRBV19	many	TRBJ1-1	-	TGTGCCAGTAGTATTTATCTTGGGGCAGGGGAATATAGAATGAACACTGAAGCTTTCTTT	CASSIYLGAGEYRMNTEAFF
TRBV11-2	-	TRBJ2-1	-	TGTGCCAGCAGCTTAGATCTAGGGCGACTGTTCTTC	CASSLDLGRLFF
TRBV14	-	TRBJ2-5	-	TGTGCCAGCAGCTTCAGGAACGCCCGGGAGACCCAGTACTTC	CASSFRNARETQYF
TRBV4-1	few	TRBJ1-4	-	TGCGCCAGCACCAACCCCTTAAGTCAAGGGAATGAAAAACTGTTTTTT	CASTNPLSQGNEKLFF
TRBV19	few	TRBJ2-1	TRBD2	TGTGCCAGTAGTAAGGGACTAGCGGGGAGGAGCTCCTACAATGAGCAGTTCTTC	CASSKGLAGRSSYNEQFF
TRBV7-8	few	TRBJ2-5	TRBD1	TGTGCCAGCAGCAAGAGGGACAGGGAGGTCGGGACCCAGTACTTC	CASSKRDREVGTQYF
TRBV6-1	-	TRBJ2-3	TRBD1	TGTGCCAGCAGTAAAGGGGGCGTCCTGGCAGATACGCAGTATTTT	CASSKGGVLADTQYF
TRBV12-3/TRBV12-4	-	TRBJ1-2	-	TGTGCCAGCAGTTTGAGCCAGAGCTATGGCTACACCTTC	CASSLSQSYGYTF
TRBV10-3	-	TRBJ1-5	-	TGTGCCATCAGTCAGGGTGGTCAGCCCCAGCATTTT	CAISQGGQPQHF
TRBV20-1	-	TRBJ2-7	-	TGCAGTGCTATTTCAGGGTCCATTTACGAGCAGTACTTC	CSAISGSIYEQYF
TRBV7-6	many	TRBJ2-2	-	TGTGCCAGCAGCTTAGGGGGGCAACCCACCGGGGAGCTGTTTTTT	CASSLGGQPTGELFF
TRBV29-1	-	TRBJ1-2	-	TGCAGCGTTGAAGGCCTGGGCGGGGGCTACACCTTC	CSVEGLGGGYTF
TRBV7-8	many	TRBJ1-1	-	TGTGCCAGCAGCCCGCGAGGGGGGGCGAACACTGAAGCTTTCTTT	CASSPRGGANTEAFF
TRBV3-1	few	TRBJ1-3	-	TGTGCCAGCAGCCAAGAGCACGGCTACTCTGGAAACACCATATATTTT	CASSQEHGYSGNTIYF
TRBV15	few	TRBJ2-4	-	TGTGCCACCAGCAATCGAGGCGGGGTCAGGGCCCTAAACATTCAGTACTTC	CATSNRGGVRALNIQYF